Shown below are 17 T cell receptor beta chains from a single sample sequenced in a study of Graves' ophthalmopathy and Graves' hyperthyroidism. Amplification from RNA transcripts yielded the TCR beta CDR3 regions. HTBI primers were used in a first-round RT-PCR, which preceded a second-round multiplex PCR. MiXCR was run by TCRdb on the multiplex PCR reads, yielding one entry per CDR3 protein. The top ten clones hold approximately 4.1% of a sample with a few hundred thousand distinct CDR3 sequences, roughly 40% of them seen once. Material for sequencing was peripheral blood or thyroid tissue (not recorded which). The receptors here all came from an adult man with Graves' hyperthyroidism.

The chain employs TRBV15 and TRBJ2-1; 13 positions agree with TRBD2. CDR3 length: 17 amino acids. The V segment lost 1 base and the J segment 6 bases; nucleotides outside the gene matches: 6. The germline CDR1 and CDR2 sequences are LNHNV and YYDKDF (reference sequence). CDR3 residues: CATSRGLAGGWANEQFF. In DNA form, the CDR3 reads TGTGCCACCAGCAGAGGACTAGCGGGAGGTTGGGCCAATGAGCAGTTCTTC.

The chain joins TRBV2 to TRBJ1-6; D might be TRBD1 (5 bases). In germline, CDR1 is SNHLY, CDR2 FYNNEI. Between the trimmed V and J ends, which lost 8 bases and 7 bases, there was a span of 12 bases. This CDR3 contains 13 residues. CDR3 in amino acids: CASLDGGNSPLHF. DNA for the CDR3: TGTGCCAGCCTTGACGGGGGGAATTCACCCCTCCACTTT.

This clonotype showed up many times. The rearrangement uses TRBV3-1 and TRBJ2-7, with 7 positions matching TRBD1. V trimming: 2 bases; J trimming: 3 bases; junction bases outside the gene matches: 4. CDR1 LGHDT and CDR2 YNNKEL come from the germline V gene (reference sequence). The CDR3 length is 14 residues. CDR3 DNA: TGTGCCAGCAGCCAACCCGGGACAGACTACGAGCAGTACTTC. It yields the protein CASSQPGTDYEQYF.

In its sample, this clonotype was seen a few times. This chain joins TRBV4-1 and TRBJ1-6, with a tentative D call TRBD1 (5 bases). Germline V lookup: CDR1 MGHRA, CDR2 YSYEKL. This CDR3 contains 18 residues. The V and J ends lost 0 bases and 0 bases respectively, with 12 bases between them. The CDR3 DNA is TGCGCCAGCAGCCAAGACCGGCCAGGGAGCTCCTATAATTCACCCCTCCACTTT. Translation: CASSQDRPGSSYNSPLHF.

Many counts were recorded for this clonotype. The CDR3 here is CASSSPTVQPQHF. The CDR3 nucleotides read TGTGCCAGCAGCTCCCCGACTGTTCAGCCCCAGCATTTT. The rearrangement uses TRBV7-3 and TRBJ1-5; D is ambiguous. Germline lookup yields CDR1 SGHTA and CDR2 FQGTGA. The V end was cut by 4 bases, the J end by 6 bases, with 10 bases between. CDR3 length: 13 residues.

This clonotype was found many times. The chain uses TRBV11-2 and TRBJ1-1; 8 positions agree with TRBD1. The V gene end was trimmed by 5 bases and the J gene end by 5 bases; junction bases not matched to a gene: 13. CDR1 is SGHAT and CDR2 is FQNNGV in the germline V gene. This CDR3 comprises 16 residues. CDR3 residues: CASSAFTGGGETEAFF. The CDR3 DNA reads TGTGCCAGCAGCGCATTCACAGGGGGAGGAGAAACTGAAGCTTTCTTT.

The J gene is TRBJ2-2, the V gene TRBV20-1, with TRBD2 matching 11 bases. With V trimmed by 0 bases and J by 2 bases, 11 bases remained unmatched. The CDR3 has 19 residues. Germline V gene data show CDR1 as DFQATT and CDR2 as SNEGSKA (reference sequence). In DNA form, the CDR3 reads TGCAGTGCTAGAGATAGGGTCCTAGCGGGAGGTCTTAACACCGGGGAGCTGTTTTTT. As protein: CSARDRVLAGGLNTGELFF.

This clonotype was seen a handful of times. The rearrangement uses TRBV12-3 or TRBV12-4 and TRBJ2-7; 7 bases align to TRBD1. V gave up 6 bases and J gave up 2 bases; unmatched junction bases: 7. The CDR3 has 14 amino acids. This chain's CDR3 is CASSPTGAPYEQYF. The CDR3 DNA reads as TGTGCCAGCAGCCCTACAGGGGCCCCCTACGAGCAGTACTTC.

The chain employs TRBV14 and TRBJ2-7, with 10 bases identical to TRBD1. The CDR3 loop spans 15 amino acids. J gave up 7 bases and V 4 bases, and 10 bases lay outside the gene matches. Germline values: CDR1 SGHDN, CDR2 FVKESK. The CDR3 sequence is CASSRLGTGAHEQYF. The CDR3 nucleotides read TGTGCCAGCAGCCGGCTCGGGACAGGGGCCCATGAGCAGTACTTC.

Many counts were recorded for this clonotype. This chain links TRBV7-6 with TRBJ1-6, with D unclear. This CDR3 is built from 15 residues. Germline values: CDR1 SGHVS, CDR2 FNYEAQ. V was pared by 2 bases and J by 7 bases, with 12 bases between. The CDR3 here is CASSLFQVANSPLHF. The CDR3 DNA is TGTGCCAGCAGCTTATTCCAGGTTGCCAATTCACCCCTCCACTTT.

This clonotype was found many times. This chain connects TRBV20-1 to TRBJ1-2; unclear D gene. Germline CDR1 reads DFQATT; CDR2 reads SNEGSKA (reference sequence). The CDR3 spans 11 residues. Trimming left V 4 bases short and J 8 bases short, with 11 bases between. The CDR3 protein is CSAIGYWGYTF. DNA of the CDR3: TGCAGTGCTATAGGTTATTGGGGCTACACCTTC.

This sequence joins TRBV10-2 and TRBJ2-3, with a tentative D call TRBD2 (6 bases). Per germline, CDR1 WSHSY and CDR2 SAAADI. The CDR3 totals 15 residues. V dropped 3 bases and J dropped 1 base, with 11 bases sitting between them. CDR3 sequence reads: CASSEGERGTDTQYF. The DNA for the CDR3 is TGCGCCAGCAGTGAAGGGGAGCGGGGCACAGATACGCAGTATTTT.

In its sample, this clonotype was seen many times. This chain joins TRBV7-2 and TRBJ2-2; 8 positions agree with TRBD1. The CDR3 extends over 15 amino acids. Per the germline V gene, CDR1 is SGHTA and CDR2 is FQGNSA. V was clipped by 5 bases and J by 4 bases; unmatched bases: 6. CDR3 nucleotides: TGTGCCAGCAGCGCCCGGACAGGGCGCACCGGGGAGCTGTTTTTT. It encodes CASSARTGRTGELFF.

There are many counts of this clonotype. V gene TRBV6-5 combines with J gene TRBJ1-2; 8 bases map to TRBD1. Trimming cost V 6 bases and J 8 bases; bases outside gene matches: 11. The length of the CDR3 is 14 residues. From germline, CDR1 is MNHEY and CDR2 SVGAGI. The chain's CDR3 is CASSALNRGGGYTF. The CDR3 region has the DNA TGTGCCAGCAGCGCCCTGAACAGGGGGGGCGGCTACACCTTC.

This clonotype has ten or more counts. The V gene is TRBV29-1, the J gene TRBJ2-7, with D perhaps matching TRBD1 or TRBD2 (5 bases each). The germline CDR1 and CDR2 sequences are SQVTM and ANQGSEA. Trimming removed 6 bases from V and 4 bases from J, with 10 bases in between. This CDR3 is 11 amino acids long. The CDR3: CSVRDGYEQYF. In DNA, the CDR3 is TGCAGCGTCCGGGACGGTTACGAGCAGTACTTC.

This clonotype was seen ten or more times. The chain recombines TRBV2 with TRBJ1-4; D perhaps matches TRBD1 (5 bases). Trimming took 6 bases from V and 7 from J, leaving 15 bases between them. Germline lookup yields CDR1 SNHLY and CDR2 FYNNEI. The CDR3 is 14 amino acids. CDR3 in amino acids: CASSPGGWREKLFF. CDR3 coding DNA: TGTGCCAGCAGCCCGGGGGGGTGGCGTGAAAAACTGTTTTTT.

CDR3 nucleotides: TGTGCCAGCAGCCAAGATTGGGGGACAGGGCAAAGTGGGGCCAACGTCCTGACTTTC. Translation: CASSQDWGTGQSGANVLTF. J is TRBJ2-6 and V is TRBV3-1; 9 bases are a match to TRBD1. The germline V gene has CDR1 LGHDT and CDR2 YNNKEL (reference sequence). The V and J ends lost 0 bases and 3 bases, in that order; junction bases with no gene match: 9. The CDR3 totals 19 residues.